This is a list of T cell receptor beta chains from one sample in a study of blood T cell repertoires in COVID-19. Sequenced by immunoSEQ multiplex PCR; TCRdb stores in-frame clones only, minus some. The sample yields under 350,000 clones, just over 85% seen once. The specimen sequenced was PBMCs or T cells enriched from blood (not recorded which). These receptors all come from a woman in her forties with acute COVID-19. The CDR3 runs from the conserved cysteine through the conserved F or W. A D gene is named only where the DNA matches it firmly. Expanded clones get a size class; other rows say once, few or many, or leave the size out.

CDR3nt: TGCGCCAGCAGCTCACAGACAGGTAGAGATGAGCAGTTCTTC
CDR3aa: CASSSQTGRDEQFF
j_gene: TRBJ2-1
v_gene: TRBV5-1
d_gene: NA
abundance: NA

CDR3nt: TGTGCCAGTAGCGGACAGGGATGGGTTGAAAAACTGTTTTTT
CDR3aa: CASSGQGWVEKLFF
j_gene: TRBJ1-4
v_gene: TRBV19
d_gene: TRBD1
abundance: NA

CDR3nt: TGTGCCACCAGCCCCAGCAGGGGTAGCGGGAGAAGTCGATCCTACGAGCAGTACTTC
CDR3aa: CATSPSRGSGRSRSYEQYF
j_gene: TRBJ2-7
v_gene: TRBV15
d_gene: TRBD2
abundance: NA

CDR3nt: TGTGCCAGCAGCCAAGATAGCCAGAGCTCCTACAATGAGCAGTTCTTC
CDR3aa: CASSQDSQSSYNEQFF
j_gene: TRBJ2-1
v_gene: TRBV4-2
d_gene: NA
abundance: NA

CDR3nt: TGTGCCAGCAGCCTGGACAGGACAAATGAGCAGTTCTTC
CDR3aa: CASSLDRTNEQFF
j_gene: TRBJ2-1
v_gene: TRBV11-2
d_gene: TRBD1
abundance: once

CDR3nt: TGTGCCAGCCCCAGGGTCTTCGGGGAGCTGTTTTTT
CDR3aa: CASPRVFGELFF
j_gene: TRBJ2-2
v_gene: TRBV28
d_gene: NA
abundance: NA

CDR3nt: TGTGCCAGCAGCCAACAGTCGCGGGGCAATCAGCCCCAGCATTTT
CDR3aa: CASSQQSRGNQPQHF
j_gene: TRBJ1-5
v_gene: TRBV7-2
d_gene: NA
abundance: NA

CDR3nt: TGTGCCAGCAGAACTGCAGGTTGGTCTCGCTACACCTTC
CDR3aa: CASRTAGWSRYTF
j_gene: TRBJ1-2
v_gene: TRBV5-4
d_gene: NA
abundance: NA

CDR3nt: TGTGCCAGCAGCTCCCGGACTAGCGGGTACCAAGAGACCCAGTACTTC
CDR3aa: CASSSRTSGYQETQYF
j_gene: TRBJ2-5
v_gene: TRBV11-1
d_gene: TRBD2
abundance: few

CDR3nt: TGTGCCAGCAGCTTCCCGACAGGGGTCACAGATACGCAGTATTTT
CDR3aa: CASSFPTGVTDTQYF
j_gene: TRBJ2-3
v_gene: TRBV7-9
d_gene: TRBD1
abundance: NA

CDR3nt: TGTGCCAGTAGTGCCAGGGGGAATAGCAATCAGCCCCAGCATTTT
CDR3aa: CASSARGNSNQPQHF
j_gene: TRBJ1-5
v_gene: TRBV19
d_gene: TRBD1
abundance: once

CDR3nt: TGTGCCAGCAGCTTAGGATACCGGTCCTACGAGCAGTACTTC
CDR3aa: CASSLGYRSYEQYF
j_gene: TRBJ2-7
v_gene: TRBV7-9
d_gene: NA
abundance: NA

CDR3nt: TGTGCCAGCAGGGGGCTGAAAGGTGGAGATAGCTCCTACAATGAGCAGTTCTTC
CDR3aa: CASRGLKGGDSSYNEQFF
j_gene: TRBJ2-1
v_gene: TRBV2
d_gene: NA
abundance: NA

CDR3nt: TGTGCCAGCAGCCGCAAGACGACAGGGAACTATGGCTACACCTTC
CDR3aa: CASSRKTTGNYGYTF
j_gene: TRBJ1-2
v_gene: TRBV7-8
d_gene: TRBD1
abundance: NA